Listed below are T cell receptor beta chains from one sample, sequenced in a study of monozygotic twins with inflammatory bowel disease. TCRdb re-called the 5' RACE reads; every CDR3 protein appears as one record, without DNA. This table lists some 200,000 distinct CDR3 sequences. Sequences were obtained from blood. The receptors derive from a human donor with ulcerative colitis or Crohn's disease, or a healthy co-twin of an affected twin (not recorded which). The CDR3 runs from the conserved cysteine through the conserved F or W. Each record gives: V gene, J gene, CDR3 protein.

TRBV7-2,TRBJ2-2,CASRADSTGELFF
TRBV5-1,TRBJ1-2,CASSPGPENYGYTF
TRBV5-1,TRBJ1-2,CASSLRASQSYGYTF
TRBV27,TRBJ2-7,CASSLRSSWANSYEQYF
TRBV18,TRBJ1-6,CASSPGRETLHF
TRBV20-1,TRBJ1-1,CSAVIRTEEAFF
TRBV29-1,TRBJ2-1,CSVQPARTVYNEQFF
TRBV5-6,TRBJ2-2,CASSSGGFGGELFF
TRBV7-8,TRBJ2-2,CASSLVRARGANTGELFF
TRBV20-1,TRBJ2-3,CSTSLRGTDTQYF
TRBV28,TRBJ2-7,CASSGTDSYEQYF
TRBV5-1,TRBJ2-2,CASSLEGKIGELFF
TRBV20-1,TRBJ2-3,CSARDIQGSSTDTQYF
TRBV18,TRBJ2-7,CASSPTLQSYEQYF
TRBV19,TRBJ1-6,CASSMGGTRPLHF
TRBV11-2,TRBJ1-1,CASSSPGQGGAFF
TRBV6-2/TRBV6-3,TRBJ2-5,CASSLLGRTQYF
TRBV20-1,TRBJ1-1,CSAGRDRVIRTEAFF
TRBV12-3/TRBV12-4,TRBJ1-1,CASSLGGGTEAFF
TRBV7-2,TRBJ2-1,CASSLAGTSGLRADNEQFF
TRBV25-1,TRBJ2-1,CASKRSGGPHNEQFF
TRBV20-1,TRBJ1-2,CSATRDREVDGYTF
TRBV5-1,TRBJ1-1,CASSGTGTDEAFF
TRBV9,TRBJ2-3,CASSVGRGAGTDTQYF
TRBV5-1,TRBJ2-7,CDSSLVGYEQYF